The source of this TCR beta chain is a study of cytomegalovirus exposure and HLA in healthy donors. Per germline, CDR1 MNHEY and CDR2 SVGAGI. The V and J ends lost 4 bases and 6 bases, in that order; junction bases with no gene match: 7. The CDR3 consists of 15 residues. PCR amplification relied on 60 Vbeta primers (plus 13 Jbeta primers). Profiled with immunoSEQ multiplex PCR; TCRdb holds only in-frame clones, not every one. The profile shows roughly 130,000 clones, roughly 66% of them singletons. This clone was observed a handful of times. The sample consisted of PBMCs. The TCR originated in a woman in her fifties or sixties in good health and CMV-seronegative. The rearrangement joins TRBV6-5 to TRBJ1-5, with 9 bases identical to TRBD1. CDR3 bases: TGTGCCAGCAGTTCGGGACAGGGCCCCAGTCAGCCCCAGCATTTT. Protein sequence: CASSSGQGPSQPQHF.